This T cell receptor beta chain derives from a study of CD8+ T cells in alopecia areata (dated by TCRdb to the late 2010s). For the wider study: Treated patients were enrolled in an open-label pilot trial of oral tofacitinib, 5 to 10 mg twice daily, for moderate-to-severe alopecia areata. Tofacitinib was administered for 6 to 18 months, and 6 months of follow-up off drug were then conducted to assess delayed response and recurrence. The SALT score, which quantifies the percentage of affected scalp surface area, was used to measure disease severity in treated patients. To study T cell clonal expansion in alopecia areata, the researchers applied high-throughput TCRbeta sequencing to both the C3H/HeJ mouse model and human patients. On the human side, TCRbeta sequencing was run on scalp tissue and on sorted CD4+ and CD8+ peripheral blood T cells from healthy controls and from alopecia areata patients with either patchy or totalis/universalis disease. Biopsies were taken from tofacitinib-treated patients at baseline and again at 4 and 24 weeks into treatment, and several of those patients also had a later scalp biopsy. Scalp clonality was compared among normal scalp (n=4), patchy alopecia areata scalp (n=8), and alopecia totalis/universalis scalp (n=8). RNA came from the PAXgene miRNA kit for fixed scalp, the miRNeasy kit for PBMCs, and the RNeasy kit for mouse skin. TCRbeta CDR3 regions were amplified by immunoSEQ multiplex PCR with 35 Vbeta forward and 13 Jbeta reverse primers. Study-wide conclusions, independent of this receptor: Unlike mouse skin, where gammadelta T cells dominate, normal human skin contains resident alphabeta T cells that get sequenced too, which complicates analysis of the scalp TCR repertoire. Lesional scalp, especially in alopecia totalis/universalis, showed higher clonality and more expanded CD8+ clones than normal scalp, suggesting antigenic drive. Shared TCR sequences between patients were less evident than in mice, which may be partly attributable to HLA diversity in the patient population. Tofacitinib significantly lowered scalp clonality and the number of expanded CD8+ clones among the top 100 scalp clones. During tofacitinib treatment, many expanded lesional clones stuck around in both scalp and blood, and this persistence may partly explain why relapse happens after treatment is stopped. Because the treated cohort was small and included a single nonresponder, larger studies are needed to assess links between baseline CD8+ expansion and response.

V loses 0 bases of germline sequence and J loses 3 bases, and the interval between the two ends is 13 bases. The CDR3 spans 16 residues, from the cysteine through the phenylalanine. CDR3 DNA only is kept here, 48 bases in frame from base 1. CDR1 and CDR2, looked up from the germline V gene, are SGDLS and YYNGEE. The time point label for this specimen denotes: about 4 weeks on oral tofacitinib. What the treatment or condition label conveys for this sample: oral pan-JAK inhibitor, 5-10 mg twice daily. Lesional scalp punch biopsies and peripheral blood were collected from alopecia areata patients. After PBMCs were isolated by density centrifugation and stained for CD3, CD4 and CD8, a FACSAria was used to sort CD4+ and CD8+ T cells. Library prep was done by the immunoSEQ multiplex PCR assay. RNA was extracted from all samples and reverse transcribed into cDNA as template for TCR sequencing. SuperScript III was used for first-strand cDNA synthesis, primed with a 2:1 mix of oligo-dT and random hexamers. A synthetic immune receptor repertoire was used to gauge amplification bias, and whatever bias remained was removed computationally. As for the authors' bioinformatics: After raw reads were preprocessed to remove errors, the CDR3 was defined following IMGT conventions as running from the conserved cysteine to phenylalanine. Clonality was calculated as 1 minus Shannon entropy normalized by log2 of the number of productive unique TCRs. Whether scalp clones were CD4 or CD8 was inferred by matching scalp TCRbeta sequences against CD4 and CD8 repertoires sorted from blood. The immuneACCESS repertoire file appears here via TCRdb, limited to in-frame rearrangements. These files lack a portion of the clones; in checked studies, under half of the deficit traces to unresolved V genes, and the cause of the others is not known. The V and J calls and clone size were taken over from that table, and D and trimming were inferred from the DNA. For this sample there are about 200,000 clones; about 58% appear just once. In total, the top ten clones hold roughly 1.5% of the sample.

On this clone: Its antigen remains unidentified. Base qualities are not provided; no much larger clone lies one nucleotide away.

This material consisted of CD4+ T cells sorted from blood, taken at week 4, from a patient treated with tofacitinib. The rearrangement combines TRBV9 with TRBJ2-1, with a tentative D gene TRBD2 over 5 matching bases. The receptor comes from a human donor with alopecia areata. The base sequence is TGTGCCAGCAGCGTAGAGGGCACGGGGTACTACAATGAGCAGTTCTTC. Its protein is CASSVEGTGYYNEQFF. Outside the CDR3, residues come from the reference TRBV9 and TRBJ2-1 proteins, so the full variable domain is: DSGVTQTPKHLITATGQRVTLRCSPRSGDLSVYWYQQSLDQGLQFLIQYYNGEERAKGNILERFSAQQFPDLHSELNLSSLELGDSALYFCASSVEGTGYYNEQFFGPGTRLTVL.